This paragraph reports one T cell receptor beta chain. A far larger clone lies a single base away; this is likely a read error. The source of the sample is a study of shared clonotypes between healthy human individuals. The donors, all of them Caucasian adults, lived in Nashville, Tennessee. Unsorted samples, those not sorted, used roughly 100 million PBMCs for genomic DNA. Several immunoSEQ plates received, in even portions, the genomic DNA of each subset. Sequenced by immunoSEQ multiplex PCR; TCRdb stores in-frame clones only, minus some. This table has around 500,000 clones, over 75% appearing once. Germline V CDR1 and CDR2: LGHNA, YNFKEQ. The CDR3 runs 17 residues.

The chain recombines TRBV4-2 with TRBJ2-2; 8 bases are a match to TRBD1. The sequencing input was PBMCs. This TCR came from a woman aged 40 to 55 in good health. Some clones in this sample may be carry-over from other donors' samples. CDR3 region: CASSLAGEQGATGELSF. The CDR3 bases are TGTGCCAGCAGCTTGGCCGGGGAGCAGGGGGCCACCGGGGAGCTGTCTTTT.